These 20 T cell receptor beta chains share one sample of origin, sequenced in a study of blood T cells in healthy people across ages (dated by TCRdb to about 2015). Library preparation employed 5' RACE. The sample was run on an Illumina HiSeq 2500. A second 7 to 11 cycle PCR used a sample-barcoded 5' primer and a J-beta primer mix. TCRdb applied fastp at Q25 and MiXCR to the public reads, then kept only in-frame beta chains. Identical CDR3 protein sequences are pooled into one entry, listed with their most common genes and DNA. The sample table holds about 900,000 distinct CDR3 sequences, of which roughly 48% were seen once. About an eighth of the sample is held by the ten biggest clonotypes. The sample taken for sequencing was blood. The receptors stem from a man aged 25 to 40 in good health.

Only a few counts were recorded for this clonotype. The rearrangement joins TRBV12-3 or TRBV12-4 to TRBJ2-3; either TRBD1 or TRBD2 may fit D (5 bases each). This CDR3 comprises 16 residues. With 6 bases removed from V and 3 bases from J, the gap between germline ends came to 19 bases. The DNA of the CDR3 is TGTGCCAGCAGCCCTACCGACAGTTGGGGGACAGATACGCAGTATTTT. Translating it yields CASSPTDSWGTDTQYF.

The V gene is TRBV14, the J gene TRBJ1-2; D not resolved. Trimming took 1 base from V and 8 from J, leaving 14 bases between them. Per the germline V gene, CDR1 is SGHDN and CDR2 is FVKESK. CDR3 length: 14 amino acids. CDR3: CASSQGSEFWGYTF. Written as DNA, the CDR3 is TGTGCCAGCAGCCAAGGGTCGGAGTTTTGGGGCTACACCTTC.

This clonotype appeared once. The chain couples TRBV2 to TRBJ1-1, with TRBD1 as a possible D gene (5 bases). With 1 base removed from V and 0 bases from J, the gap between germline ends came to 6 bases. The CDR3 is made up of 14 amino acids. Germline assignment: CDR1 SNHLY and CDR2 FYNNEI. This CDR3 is CASSEDRMNTEAFF. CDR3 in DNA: TGTGCCAGCAGTGAAGACAGGATGAACACTGAAGCTTTCTTT.

CDR3 DNA sequence: TGTGCCAGCAGTGACCCACGAAACATTCAGTACTTC. It is translated as CASSDPRNIQYF. This rearrangement joins TRBV2 to TRBJ2-4; D not resolved. V shed 3 bases and J shed 6 bases, with 6 bases lying between them. From germline, CDR1 is SNHLY and CDR2 FYNNEI. The CDR3 sequence is 12 residues long.

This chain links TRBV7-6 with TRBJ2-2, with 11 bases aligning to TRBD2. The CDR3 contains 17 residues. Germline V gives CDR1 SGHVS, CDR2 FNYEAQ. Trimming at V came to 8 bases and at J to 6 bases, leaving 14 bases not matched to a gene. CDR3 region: CASGSNSGGVQSGELFF. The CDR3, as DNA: TGTGCCAGCGGCTCGAATAGCGGGGGGGTTCAATCCGGGGAGCTGTTTTTT. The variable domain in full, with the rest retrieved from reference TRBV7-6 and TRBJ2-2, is GAGVSQSPRYKVTKRGQDVALRCDPISGHVSLYWYRQALGQGPEFLTYFNYEAQQDKSGLPNDRFSAERPEGSISTLTIQRTEQRDSAMYRCASGSNSGGVQSGELFFGEGSRLTVL.

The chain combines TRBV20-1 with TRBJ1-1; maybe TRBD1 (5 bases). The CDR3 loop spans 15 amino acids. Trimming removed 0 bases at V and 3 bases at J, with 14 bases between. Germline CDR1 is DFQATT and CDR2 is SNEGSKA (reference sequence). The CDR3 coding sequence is TGCAGTGCTAGAGAGTGGGGGAGCGGCGACACTGAAGCTTTCTTT. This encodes CSAREWGSGDTEAFF.

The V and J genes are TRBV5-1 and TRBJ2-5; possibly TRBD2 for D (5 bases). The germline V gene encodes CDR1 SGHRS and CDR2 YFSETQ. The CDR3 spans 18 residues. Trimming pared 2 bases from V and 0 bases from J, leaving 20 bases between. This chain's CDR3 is CASSFKALAFGDQETQYF. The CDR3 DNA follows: TGCGCCAGCAGCTTCAAGGCCCTAGCTTTTGGGGACCAAGAGACCCAGTACTTC.

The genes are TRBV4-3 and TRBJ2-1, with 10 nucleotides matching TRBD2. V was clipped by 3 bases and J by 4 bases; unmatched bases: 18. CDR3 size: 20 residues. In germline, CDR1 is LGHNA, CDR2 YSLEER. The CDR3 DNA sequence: TGCGCCAGCAGCCAGCAATCCGCTAGCGGGGGTTACGGTACTTACAATGAGCAGTTCTTC. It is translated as CASSQQSASGGYGTYNEQFF.

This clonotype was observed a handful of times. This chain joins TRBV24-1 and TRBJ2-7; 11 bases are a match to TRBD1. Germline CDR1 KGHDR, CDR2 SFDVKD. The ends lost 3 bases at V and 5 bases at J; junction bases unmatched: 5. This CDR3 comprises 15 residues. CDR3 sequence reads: CATSDRTGGNNEQYF. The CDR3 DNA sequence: TGTGCCACCAGTGATCGGACAGGGGGCAACAACGAGCAGTACTTC.

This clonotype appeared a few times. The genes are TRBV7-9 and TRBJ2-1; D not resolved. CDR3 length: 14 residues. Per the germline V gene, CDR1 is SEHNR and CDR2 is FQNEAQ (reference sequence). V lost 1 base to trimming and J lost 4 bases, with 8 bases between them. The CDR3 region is CASSLGVRYNEQFF. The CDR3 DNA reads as TGTGCCAGCAGCTTAGGCGTCCGGTACAATGAGCAGTTCTTC.

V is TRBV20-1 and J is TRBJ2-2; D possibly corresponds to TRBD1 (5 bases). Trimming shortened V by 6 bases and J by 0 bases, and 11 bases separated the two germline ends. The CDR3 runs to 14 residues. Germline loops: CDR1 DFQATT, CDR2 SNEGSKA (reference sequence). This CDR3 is CSAPQGSNTGELFF. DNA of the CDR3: TGCAGTGCCCCCCAGGGCTCGAACACCGGGGAGCTGTTTTTT.

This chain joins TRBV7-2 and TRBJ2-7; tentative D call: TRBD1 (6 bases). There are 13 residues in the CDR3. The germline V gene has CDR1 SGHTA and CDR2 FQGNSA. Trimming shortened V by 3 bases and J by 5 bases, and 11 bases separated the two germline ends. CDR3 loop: CASSLLTGNEQYF. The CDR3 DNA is TGTGCCAGCAGCTTGTTGACAGGTAACGAGCAGTACTTC.

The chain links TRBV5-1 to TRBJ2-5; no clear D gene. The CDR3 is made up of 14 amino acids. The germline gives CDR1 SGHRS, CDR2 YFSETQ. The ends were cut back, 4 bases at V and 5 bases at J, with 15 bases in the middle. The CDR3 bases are TGCGCCAGCAGCGTGGAAGGCCGGCCGGAGACCCAGTACTTC. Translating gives CASSVEGRPETQYF. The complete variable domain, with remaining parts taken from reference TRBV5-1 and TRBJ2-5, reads KAGVTQTPRYLIKTRGQQVTLSCSPISGHRSVSWYQQTPGQGLQFLFEYFSETQRNKGNFPGRFSGRQFSNSRSEMNVSTLELGDSALYLCASSVEGRPETQYFGPGTRLLVL.

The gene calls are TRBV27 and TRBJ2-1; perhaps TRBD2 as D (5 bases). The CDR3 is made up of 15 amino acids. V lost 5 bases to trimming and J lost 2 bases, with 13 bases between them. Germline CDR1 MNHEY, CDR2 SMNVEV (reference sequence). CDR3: CASSTLRGAYNEQFF. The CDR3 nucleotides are TGTGCCAGCAGTACCCTTCGGGGTGCCTACAATGAGCAGTTCTTC.

The CDR3 bases are TGCAGCGTTGAGGGCGACTACGAGCAGTACTTC. It yields the protein CSVEGDYEQYF. The gene calls are TRBV29-1 and TRBJ2-7; D remains unclear. The CDR3 is 11 amino acids. Trimming shortened V by 3 bases and J by 3 bases, and 6 bases separated the two germline ends. Germline V lookup: CDR1 SQVTM, CDR2 ANQGSEA.

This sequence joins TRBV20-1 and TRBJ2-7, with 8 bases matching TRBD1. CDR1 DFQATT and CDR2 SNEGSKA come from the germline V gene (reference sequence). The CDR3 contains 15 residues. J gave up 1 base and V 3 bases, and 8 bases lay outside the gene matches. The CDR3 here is CSARQDRETSYEQYF. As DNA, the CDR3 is TGCAGTGCTAGGCAGGACAGGGAAACGTCCTACGAGCAGTACTTC.

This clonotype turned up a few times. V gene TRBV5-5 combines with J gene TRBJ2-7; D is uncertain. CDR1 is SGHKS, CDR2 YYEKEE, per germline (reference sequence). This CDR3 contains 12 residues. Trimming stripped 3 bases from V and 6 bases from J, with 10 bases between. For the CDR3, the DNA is TGTGCCAGCAGCTCATTAGTTGGCGAGCAGTACTTC. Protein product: CASSSLVGEQYF. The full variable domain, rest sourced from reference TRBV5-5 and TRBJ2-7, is DAGVTQSPTHLIKTRGQQVTLRCSPISGHKSVSWYQQVLGQGPQFIFQYYEKEERGRGNFPDRFSARQFPNYSSELNVNALLLGDSALYLCASSSLVGEQYFGPGTRLTVT.

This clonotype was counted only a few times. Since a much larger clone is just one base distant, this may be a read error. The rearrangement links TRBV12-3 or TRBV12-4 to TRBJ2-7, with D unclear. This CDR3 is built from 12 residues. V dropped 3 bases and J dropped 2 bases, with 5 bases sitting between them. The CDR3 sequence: CASSFLAYEQYF. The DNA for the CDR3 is TGTGCCAGCAGTTTTTTGGCCTACGAGCAGTACTTC.

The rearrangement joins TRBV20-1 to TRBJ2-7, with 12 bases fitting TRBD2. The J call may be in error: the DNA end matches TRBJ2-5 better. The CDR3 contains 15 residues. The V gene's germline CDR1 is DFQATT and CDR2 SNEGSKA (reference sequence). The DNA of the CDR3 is TGCAGTGCCCGAGGACTAGCGGGGAGGGGAGAGACCCAGTACTTC. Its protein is CSARGLAGRGETQYF.

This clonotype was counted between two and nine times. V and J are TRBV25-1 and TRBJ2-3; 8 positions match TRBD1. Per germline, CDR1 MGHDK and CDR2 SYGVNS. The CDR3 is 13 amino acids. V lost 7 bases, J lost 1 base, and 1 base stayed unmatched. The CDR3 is CASTTGGTDTQYF. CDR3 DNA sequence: TGTGCCAGCACGACAGGGGGCACAGATACGCAGTATTTT.